The sequence of this TCR beta chain was determined in a study of T cells in Graves' hyperthyroidism and ophthalmopathy. In regard to this clonotype: Its specificity is unknown.

General study findings and limits: Model output signaled ophthalmopathy a median roughly six months ahead of onset.

Pregnant or lactating patients were excluded, as were those with uncontrolled infection or other autoimmune disease. RNA transcripts gave rise to amplified TCR beta CDR3 regions. The primer set for the first-round RT-PCR of the TCR CDR3 was HTBI. TCRdb fed the multiplex PCR reads into MiXCR, producing one record per CDR3 protein. The sample has some 440,000 distinct CDR3 sequences, around 14% seen once; the top ten hold 12% to 15%. Sequences were obtained from blood. This TCR was sampled from a woman between 18 and 30 years old with Graves' hyperthyroidism.

Written as DNA, the CDR3 is TGTGCCAGCAGCGAACAGGGACCCCACAATGAGCAGTTCTTC. It encodes CASSEQGPHNEQFF. The rearrangement joins TRBV28 to TRBJ2-1; D is possibly TRBD1 (6 bases). This CDR3 contains 14 residues. CDR1 and CDR2 (germline): MDHEN, SYDVKM. V gave up 6 bases and J gave up 5 bases, with 14 bases separating them.